The clone carrying this T cell receptor (beta chain) showed up just a few times. This specimen belongs to a study of blood T cell repertoires in COVID-19. The wider study: Samples of COVID-19 (acute and convalescent) were obtained from the United States, Italy and Spain. PBMCs, B-cell-depleted T cells, or T cells were the source of the cDNA or gDNA that made up the material.

The CDR3 length is 18 residues. Germline CDR1 WSHSY, CDR2 SAAADI. The V and J ends lost 7 bases and 5 bases, in that order; junction bases with no gene match: 12. Original processing notes: It was from reference gene primer amplification that nucleated cell counts were estimated. Produced via immunoSEQ multiplex PCR; TCRdb's table is partial and in-frame only. V and J calls and clone size come straight from that table; D and trimming were deduced from the DNA. Of roughly 140,000 clones in the sample, 88% are singletons; the top ten hold approximately 2.4%. The V and J genes are TRBV10-2 and TRBJ2-2; 14 bases align to TRBD2. The source material was peripheral blood. This clonotype was obtained from a human donor in a cohort sampled during active COVID-19. The DNA of the CDR3 is TGCGCCAGCAAAGTTCCCGGGACTAGCGGGAGACATACCGGGGAGCTGTTTTTT. Translating it yields CASKVPGTSGRHTGELFF.